The clone carrying this T cell receptor beta chain was seen repeatedly, ten times or more. Its antigen is as yet unknown. These data come from a study of T-cell reconstitution after alpha-beta-depleted transplantation in children. Notes on the study in general: At the one-year point after transplant, T-cell counts and TCRbeta diversity were found to come mostly from T cells that had been newly produced. After transplant, high TCRbeta diversity at day 60 in some patients arose from surviving recipient T cells and thymic progenitors. Several hundred expanded graft clones reportedly gave rise to the alpha-beta T cells present about two months after transplant.

CDR1 is MNHEY, CDR2 SMNVEV, per germline (reference sequence). This CDR3 comprises 17 residues. J lost 3 bases, V lost 5 bases, and 10 bases had no gene match. TCRbeta library construction was performed incorporating unique molecular identifiers. TCRdb re-analysed the PCR reads in MiXCR, keeping a single row per CDR3 protein. The sample gives fewer than 1 million distinct CDR3 sequences, about 15% of which show up once; just under 5% is in the top ten. The rearrangement links TRBV27 to TRBJ2-1, with 10 nucleotides matching TRBD2. The sequencing used PBMCs, mostly from graft donor cells, collected 360 days after TCRalphabeta/CD19-depleted stem cell transplant. This TCR was sampled from a male patient between 10 and 17 years old who had a stem cell transplant for acute lymphoblastic leukemia, so the T cells may come from the graft donor. CDR3 DNA sequence: TGTGCCAGCAGTGATCTCCTAGCGGGAGTTGGCTACAATGAGCAGTTCTTC. It encodes CASSDLLAGVGYNEQFF.